A single sample is the source of the 8 T cell receptor beta chains below, sequenced in a study of cytomegalovirus exposure and HLA in healthy donors. A multiplex PCR was run with 60 Vbeta primers and 13 Jbeta primers. Profiling relied on immunoSEQ multiplex PCR, and the TCRdb table lists in-frame clones only, not all of them. The repertoire table contains about 34,000 clones. Sequencing was done on a sample of PBMCs. These receptors came from a human donor in good health.

The genes are TRBV25-1 and TRBJ1-2; the D gene is possibly TRBD1 (6 bases). The V gene lost 4 bases and the J gene lost 8 bases, with 20 bases spanning the gap. Germline V gene sequence: CDR1 MGHDK, CDR2 SYGVNS. This CDR3 contains 15 residues. CDR3 loop: CASSASLNRANGYTF. The CDR3 DNA is TGTGCCAGCAGTGCAAGCTTGAACAGGGCAAACGGCTACACCTTC.

V and J are TRBV18 and TRBJ2-2, with TRBD2 matching over 10 bases. Germline trimming cut 5 bases from V and 4 bases from J; bases unmatched to any gene: 10. Germline CDR1 reads KGHSH; CDR2 reads LQKENI. The CDR3 is made up of 17 amino acids. The CDR3 nucleotides read TGTGCCAGCTCAGCTTACGATCCTAGCGGGGGCACCGGGGAGCTGTTTTTT. It yields the protein CASSAYDPSGGTGELFF.

The rearrangement links TRBV27 to TRBJ2-3; D might be TRBD1 (6 bases). Trimming cost V 3 bases and J 0 bases, with 10 bases left between them. Germline loops: CDR1 MNHEY, CDR2 SMNVEV (reference sequence). The CDR3 consists of 15 residues. CDR3 region: CASSFGTNSTDTQYF. DNA for the CDR3: TGTGCCAGCAGTTTCGGGACAAATAGCACAGATACGCAGTATTTT.

The genes are TRBV5-8 and TRBJ1-2, with D perhaps TRBD1 (5 bases). Germline-derived CDR1 and CDR2 are SGHTS and YDEGEE. CDR3 size: 14 residues. V lost 4 bases, J lost 4 bases, and 14 bases lay in between. The CDR3 DNA reads TGTGCCAGCAGCCCCGGGGGGGTACGCTATGGCTACACCTTC. Its protein product is CASSPGGVRYGYTF.

This chain uses TRBV7-7 with TRBJ2-2, with 7 bases fitting TRBD2. The CDR3 runs to 14 residues. Germline V CDR1 and CDR2: SSHAT, FNYEAQ (reference sequence). The trim removed 7 bases at V and 2 bases at J, leaving 4 bases unmatched. Here the CDR3 reads CASTLAVNTGELFF. CDR3 in DNA: TGTGCCAGCACTCTAGCGGTTAACACCGGGGAGCTGTTTTTT. Combining the CDR3 with reference TRBV7-7 and TRBJ2-2 gives the whole variable domain GAGVSQSPRYKVTKRGQDVTLRCDPISSHATLYWYQQALGQGPEFLTYFNYEAQPDKSGLPSDRFSAERPEGSISTLTIQRTEQRDSAMYRCASTLAVNTGELFFGEGSRLTVL.

The chain recombines TRBV19 with TRBJ2-2; 11 bases map to TRBD2. CDR1 and CDR2 (germline): LNHDA, SQIVND (reference sequence). There are 16 residues in the CDR3. The V segment lost 7 bases and the J segment 2 bases; nucleotides outside the gene matches: 6. CDR3 sequence: CASKASGGLNTGELFF. CDR3 bases: TGTGCCAGTAAAGCTAGCGGGGGGTTAAACACCGGGGAGCTGTTTTTT.

The gene calls are TRBV25-1 and TRBJ1-6; a possible D gene is TRBD1 (5 bases). The CDR3 is 14 amino acids. The V end was cut by 0 bases, the J end by 10 bases, with 10 bases between. Germline CDR1 and CDR2: MGHDK and SYGVNS. The CDR3: CASSEYGRGSPLHF. The DNA for the CDR3 is TGTGCCAGCAGTGAATATGGACGGGGGTCACCCCTCCACTTT.

The chain couples TRBV27 to TRBJ1-1, with TRBD1 as a possible D gene (5 bases). Trimming shortened V by 4 bases and J by 0 bases, and 6 bases separated the two germline ends. Germline CDR1 reads MNHEY; CDR2 reads SMNVEV (reference sequence). The CDR3 is made up of 13 amino acids. This CDR3 is CASSSGLNTEAFF. The CDR3 coding sequence is TGTGCCAGCAGTTCAGGGCTGAACACTGAAGCTTTCTTT.